These 24 T cell receptor beta chains were sequenced from one sample in a study of T cell repertoires in cytomegalovirus infection. In TCRdb, the reads were re-called with MiXCR into one record per CDR3 protein. Among around 740,000 distinct CDR3 sequences listed, 35% to 45% were seen once. The material sequenced was PBMCs. These TCRs come from a human donor in good health (CMV status not recorded). Some clones in this sample may be carry-over from other donors' samples.

This clonotype appeared a few times. The CDR3 DNA sequence: TGTGCCAGCAGCCAGGATTGGGGTCTCTTCTATGGCTACACCTTC. Its translation is CASSQDWGLFYGYTF. V usage is TRBV7-9 and J usage is TRBJ1-2; D gene uncertain. Germline values: CDR1 SEHNR, CDR2 FQNEAQ (reference sequence). Trimming cost V 5 bases and J 4 bases, with 17 bases left between them. The CDR3 extends over 15 amino acids.

This clonotype was found a few times. J is TRBJ2-1 and V is TRBV4-1, with unresolved D. The germline V and J ends were trimmed by 10 bases and 0 bases, with 13 bases remaining between them. The CDR3 is made up of 14 amino acids. Germline CDR1 reads MGHRA; CDR2 reads YSYEKL. Here the CDR3 reads CATSHVTSYNEQFF. The CDR3 DNA sequence: TGCGCCACTTCGCACGTTACCTCCTACAATGAGCAGTTCTTC.

CDR3 protein: CASSDKGTGEGNEQFF. The CDR3 DNA follows: TGTGCCAGCAGTGACAAGGGGACAGGGGAAGGCAATGAGCAGTTCTTC. The chain uses TRBV6-4 and TRBJ2-1; TRBD1 aligns across 10 bases. This CDR3 has 16 residues. Losses at the gene ends were 2 bases for V and 6 bases for J; bases not matched to a gene: 7. The germline V gene has CDR1 MRHNA and CDR2 SNTAGT.

The rearrangement joins TRBV27 to TRBJ1-5; the D is unclear. The CDR3 contains 17 residues. The V end was cut by 6 bases, the J end by 0 bases, with 18 bases between. Germline V lookup: CDR1 MNHEY, CDR2 SMNVEV (reference sequence). CDR3 sequence reads: CASSQFSGIFSNQPQHF. The CDR3 bases are TGTGCCAGCAGCCAATTCTCGGGAATTTTTAGCAATCAGCCCCAGCATTTT.

The V call is TRBV5-6, the J call TRBJ2-1; D remains ambiguous. The CDR3 spans 14 residues. The V end was cut by 0 bases, the J end by 6 bases, with 10 bases between. The germline V gene has CDR1 SGHDT and CDR2 YYEEEE. This CDR3 is CASSLGSAVNEQFF. As DNA, the CDR3 is TGTGCCAGCAGCTTGGGGTCTGCGGTCAATGAGCAGTTCTTC. Using reference TRBV5-6 and TRBJ2-1 for the parts outside the CDR3, the full variable domain is DAGVTQSPTHLIKTRGQQVTLRCSPKSGHDTVSWYQQALGQGPQFIFQYYEEEERQRGNFPDRFSGHQFPNYSSELNVNALLLGDSALYLCASSLGSAVNEQFFGPGTRLTVL.

The rearrangement uses TRBV11-2 and TRBJ2-2; D gene uncertain. The CDR3 runs 12 residues. The germline V gene has CDR1 SGHAT and CDR2 FQNNGV. V lost 4 bases, J lost 4 bases, and 4 bases lay in between. The DNA of the CDR3 is TGTGCCAGCAGCTCTGCCACCGGGGAGCTGTTTTTT. Translated: CASSSATGELFF.

The chain is built from TRBV5-1 and TRBJ1-1, with TRBD1 matching over 8 bases. Per the germline V gene, CDR1 is SGHRS and CDR2 is YFSETQ. This CDR3 is built from 15 residues. After removal of 1 base from V and 4 bases from J, the junction contained 6 bases not matched to a gene. The CDR3, as DNA: TGCGCCAGCAGCTTGAGGCAGGGGGCTGGCACTGAAGCTTTCTTT. This encodes CASSLRQGAGTEAFF.

V and J are TRBV7-2 and TRBJ2-1, with D tentatively TRBD1 (5 bases). Per the germline V gene, CDR1 is SGHTA and CDR2 is FQGNSA. The CDR3 runs to 14 residues. Between the trimmed V and J ends, which lost 4 bases and 7 bases, there was a span of 14 bases. This chain's CDR3 is CASSSYQGTNEQFF. The CDR3 nucleotides read TGTGCCAGCAGCTCTTATCAGGGTACTAATGAGCAGTTCTTC.

V is TRBV27 and J is TRBJ1-6; D may be TRBD1 (5 bases). CDR1 and CDR2 (germline): MNHEY, SMNVEV (reference sequence). The CDR3 has 17 amino acids. The V end was cut by 6 bases, the J end by 8 bases, with 23 bases between. CDR3 sequence (DNA): TGTGCCAGCAGGGATTATGGGCGCGGCAGGGTAGATTCACCCCTCCACTTT. Encoded protein: CASRDYGRGRVDSPLHF.

In this sample, this clonotype turned up a few times. The V gene is TRBV27, the J gene TRBJ1-6; D call uncertain. The V gene's germline CDR1 is MNHEY and CDR2 SMNVEV (reference sequence). V shed 7 bases and J shed 9 bases, with 4 bases lying between them. The CDR3 is 10 residues long. CDR3 residues: CASIFSPLHF. The CDR3, as DNA: TGTGCCAGCATCTTTTCACCCCTCCACTTT.

There are a few counts of this clonotype. The chain joins TRBV2 to TRBJ2-7; 7 bases are a match to TRBD1. Per germline, CDR1 SNHLY and CDR2 FYNNEI. V lost 6 bases to trimming and J lost 2 bases; unmatched junction nucleotides: 10. The CDR3 extends over 15 amino acids. The CDR3 DNA follows: TGTGCCAGCAGGATGGACCGGGACAGAACCTACGAGCAGTACTTC. It specifies CASRMDRDRTYEQYF.

The chain is built from TRBV12-3 or TRBV12-4 and TRBJ2-7, with a weak D call TRBD2 (5 bases). V gave up 5 bases and J gave up 0 bases, with 11 bases separating them. The CDR3 is 14 residues long. The CDR3 spells CASSSRGFSYEQYF. CDR3 nucleotide sequence: TGTGCCAGCAGTAGCCGGGGTTTCTCCTACGAGCAGTACTTC.

This clonotype appeared a few times. The chain has TRBV7-3 and TRBJ2-7; D might be TRBD2 (6 bases). CDR3 length: 18 residues. V lost 2 bases, J lost 5 bases, and 25 bases lay in between. In germline, CDR1 is SGHTA, CDR2 FQGTGA. The CDR3 DNA is TGTGCCAGCAGCTTAGTCCCCCATAGTGGGGGGATCTTAAACGAGCAGTACTTC. This translates into CASSLVPHSGGILNEQYF.

There are a few counts of this clonotype. V gene TRBV7-6 combines with J gene TRBJ1-4, with 11 bases aligning to TRBD1. V lost 4 bases to trimming and J lost 7 bases; unmatched junction nucleotides: 5. The CDR3 loop spans 15 amino acids. The V gene's germline CDR1 is SGHVS and CDR2 FNYEAQ. In DNA form, the CDR3 reads TGTGCCAGCAGCTCCGGGACAGGGGGTTCTGAAAAACTGTTTTTT. This codes for CASSSGTGGSEKLFF.

The V gene is TRBV30, the J gene TRBJ1-2, with D perhaps matching TRBD1 (5 bases). The CDR3 covers 10 residues. Germline V gene data show CDR1 as GTSNPN and CDR2 as SVGIG (reference sequence). V was pared by 7 bases and J by 13 bases, with 16 bases between. This CDR3 is CAYSGPILTF. The DNA of the CDR3 is TGTGCCTACTCAGGGCCCATCCTCACCTTC.

The chain couples TRBV12-3 or TRBV12-4 to TRBJ2-7; 8 bases align to TRBD1. The length of the CDR3 is 18 residues. V shed 4 bases and J 4 bases; nucleotides not matched to a gene: 18. The CDR3 nucleotides read TGTGCCAGCAGTTCCTCGGGACAGGAAACAAAGAACTATTACGAGCAGTACTTC. Protein: CASSSSGQETKNYYEQYF.

The J gene is TRBJ1-2, the V gene TRBV29-1, with 8 bases aligning to TRBD1. V lost 4 bases and J lost 0; bases outside the gene matches: 4. Germline V gene lookup returns CDR1 SQVTM and CDR2 ANQGSEA. The CDR3 sequence is 14 residues long. The CDR3 spells CSVGGQGTNYGYTF. CDR3 nucleotide sequence: TGCAGCGTTGGCGGACAGGGAACTAACTATGGCTACACCTTC.

This clonotype has a count of ten or more. The chain carries TRBV7-3 and TRBJ2-4; TRBD2 is a possible D gene (5 bases). Germline assignment: CDR1 SGHTA and CDR2 FQGTGA. This CDR3 is built from 13 residues. Trimming stripped 2 bases from V and 5 bases from J, with 7 bases between. CDR3 in amino acids: CASSLEGENIQYF. In DNA, the CDR3 is TGTGCCAGCAGCTTAGAGGGAGAAAACATTCAGTACTTC.

The DNA for the CDR3 is TGTGCCAGCTCACCCCCGCGGGAGTCGGCCGGCTACACCTTC. Its translation: CASSPPRESAGYTF. The chain has TRBV18 and TRBJ1-2; no clear D gene. Trimming shortened V by 3 bases and J by 8 bases, and 16 bases separated the two germline ends. The V gene's germline CDR1 is KGHSH and CDR2 LQKENI. The CDR3 contains 14 residues.

This clonotype has ten or more counts. The chain couples TRBV11-2 to TRBJ2-3; D unresolved. This CDR3 contains 13 residues. Germline CDR1 is SGHAT and CDR2 is FQNNGV. Between the trimmed V and J ends, which lost 8 bases and 0 bases, there was a span of 9 bases. The chain's CDR3 is CASGIASTDTQYF. CDR3 coding DNA: TGTGCCAGCGGGATCGCTAGCACAGATACGCAGTATTTT.

This clonotype occurred a few times. J is TRBJ2-5 and V is TRBV28, with D maybe TRBD1 (6 bases). Trimming removed 6 bases from V and 1 base from J, with 15 bases in between. The CDR3 has 15 amino acids. Germline lookup yields CDR1 MDHEN and CDR2 SYDVKM. The CDR3 here is CASSRDRLVQETQYF. The CDR3 DNA reads as TGTGCCAGCAGCCGTGACAGGCTTGTCCAAGAGACCCAGTACTTC.

This clonotype turned up a few times. The chain carries TRBV6-5 and TRBJ2-5; 8 bases are shared with TRBD1. The CDR3 consists of 15 residues. Germline values: CDR1 MNHEY, CDR2 SVGAGI. Trimming removed 6 bases from V and 0 bases from J; junction bases left unmatched: 6. The CDR3: CASRKGTGYQETQYF. Written as DNA, the CDR3 is TGTGCCAGCAGGAAGGGGACAGGCTACCAAGAGACCCAGTACTTC.

A few counts support this clonotype. The junction differs from germline at one of its ends, possibly a read error. The chain uses TRBV7-7 and TRBJ2-2; D remains ambiguous. The germline gives CDR1 SSHAT, CDR2 FNYEAQ (reference sequence). The CDR3 is 14 residues long. The CDR3 bases are TGTGCTAGCAGCGAACAGAATGGGGCCGGGGAGCTGTTTTTT. Translation: CASSEQNGAGELFF.

This clonotype occurred a few times. This chain joins TRBV28 and TRBJ1-2; the D is unclear. With 9 bases removed from V and 8 bases from J, the gap between germline ends came to 13 bases. The length of the CDR3 is 11 residues. CDR1 and CDR2 from the germline V gene are MDHEN and SYDVKM. CDR3 nucleotide sequence: TGTGCCAGTTTACATATGAGGGGCTACACCTTC. Protein product: CASLHMRGYTF.